This passage covers 8 T cell receptor beta chains from one sample sequenced in a study of cytomegalovirus exposure and HLA in healthy donors. Using immunoSEQ multiplex PCR, the repertoire was profiled, and TCRdb retains in-frame clones only, with some absent. The sample shows about 110,000 clones, roughly 86% of them seen only once. The sequenced material came from PBMCs. Receptor source: a woman between 18 and 29 years old in good health and CMV-seronegative.

Turning to this clone: Other nucleotide sequences in the sample specify the same CDR3. The chain joins TRBV15 to TRBJ2-5; D perhaps matches TRBD1 (5 bases). CDR1 and CDR2 from the germline V gene are LNHNV and YYDKDF (reference sequence). The V and J ends lost 0 bases and 3 bases respectively, with 5 bases between them. This CDR3 region has 13 residues. CDR3: CATSRDREETQYF. Written as DNA, the CDR3 is TGTGCCACCAGCAGAGACAGGGAAGAGACCCAGTACTTC.

This sequence joins TRBV6-5 and TRBJ1-1; D gene ambiguous. The ends were cut back, 8 bases at V and 5 bases at J, with 9 bases in the middle. The CDR3 extends over 11 amino acids. Germline CDR1 reads MNHEY; CDR2 reads SVGAGI. The CDR3: CASRYATEAFF. CDR3 DNA: TGTGCCAGCCGGTATGCGACTGAAGCTTTCTTT.

This chain uses TRBV18 with TRBJ2-7; 8 bases map to TRBD1. Germline CDR1 is KGHSH and CDR2 is LQKENI. The V segment lost 6 bases and the J segment 3 bases; nucleotides outside the gene matches: 4. The CDR3 loop spans 13 amino acids. As DNA, the CDR3 is TGTGCCAGCTCCGGGACAGGCTTCTACGAGCAGTACTTC. Amino acid sequence: CASSGTGFYEQYF. Looking up the rest from reference TRBV18 and TRBJ2-7 gives the full variable domain: NAGVMQNPRHLVRRRGQEARLRCSPMKGHSHVYWYRQLPEEGLKFMVYLQKENIIDESGMPKERFSAEFPKEGPSILRIQQVVRGDSAAYFCASSGTGFYEQYFGPGTRLTVT.

The gene calls are TRBV7-2 and TRBJ2-1; possible D gene TRBD1, 7 bases. Trimming cost V 8 bases and J 6 bases, with 14 bases left between them. CDR3 length: 13 amino acids. CDR1 and CDR2 (germline): SGHTA, FQGNSA. The CDR3 nucleotides read TGTGCCAGCGACCAGGGGGGCTCCAATGAGCAGTTCTTC. Residues: CASDQGGSNEQFF.

The chain joins TRBV30 to TRBJ1-2; TRBD1 agrees at 8 bases. J was trimmed by 3 bases and V by 8 bases; bases with no gene match: 5. From germline, CDR1 is GTSNPN and CDR2 SVGIG (reference sequence). The CDR3 covers 12 residues. CDR3: CAVYRGDYGYTF. CDR3 bases: TGTGCCGTATACAGGGGGGACTATGGCTACACCTTC. Using reference TRBV30 and TRBJ1-2 for the parts outside the CDR3, the full variable domain is SQTIHQWPATLVQPVGSPLSLECTVEGTSNPNLYWYRQAAGRGLQLLFYSVGIGQISSEVPQNLSASRPQDRQFILSSKKLLLSDSGFYLCAVYRGDYGYTFGSGTRLTVV.

The CDR3 here is CASSQDSDAQTQYF. The CDR3 bases are TGCGCCAGCAGCCAAGATTCCGATGCGCAGACCCAGTACTTC. The chain couples TRBV4-1 to TRBJ2-5; no clear D gene. Trimming cost V 0 bases and J 6 bases, with 11 bases left between them. This CDR3 has 14 residues. CDR1 is MGHRA, CDR2 YSYEKL, per germline.

The V and J genes are TRBV6-1 and TRBJ1-2; D is unclear. Germline loops: CDR1 MNHNS, CDR2 SASEGT. The V end lost 1 base, the J end lost 0 bases, and 6 bases lay between the germline ends. The CDR3 sequence is 14 residues long. The CDR3 spells CASSEVAANYGYTF. The CDR3, as DNA: TGTGCCAGCAGTGAAGTAGCAGCTAACTATGGCTACACCTTC.

The chain carries TRBV4-3 and TRBJ1-3; 10 positions agree with TRBD1. The V gene's germline CDR1 is LGHNA and CDR2 YSLEER. This CDR3 is 17 amino acids long. V lost 0 bases to trimming and J lost 4 bases; unmatched junction nucleotides: 6. Written as DNA, the CDR3 is TGCGCCAGCAGCCAAGATCGGGGACAGGGGTGGGGAAACACCATATATTTT. Translating gives CASSQDRGQGWGNTIYF.